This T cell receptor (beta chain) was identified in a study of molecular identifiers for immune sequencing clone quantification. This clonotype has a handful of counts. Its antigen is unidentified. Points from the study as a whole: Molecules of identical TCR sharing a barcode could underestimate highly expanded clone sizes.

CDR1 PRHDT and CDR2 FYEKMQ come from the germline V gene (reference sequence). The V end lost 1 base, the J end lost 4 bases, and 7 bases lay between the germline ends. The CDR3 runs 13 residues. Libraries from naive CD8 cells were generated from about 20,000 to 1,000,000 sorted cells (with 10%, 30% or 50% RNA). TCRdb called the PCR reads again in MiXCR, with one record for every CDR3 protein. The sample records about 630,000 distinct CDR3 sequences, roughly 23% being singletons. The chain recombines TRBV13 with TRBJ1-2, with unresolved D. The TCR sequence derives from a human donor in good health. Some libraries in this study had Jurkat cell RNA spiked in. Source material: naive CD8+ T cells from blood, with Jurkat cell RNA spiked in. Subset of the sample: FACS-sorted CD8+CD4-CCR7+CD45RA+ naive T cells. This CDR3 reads CASSLEETYGYTF. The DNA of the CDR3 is TGTGCCAGCAGCTTAGAAGAAACCTATGGCTACACCTTC.